Detailed here is one TCR beta chain. The sample belongs to a study of blood T cell repertoires in COVID-19. The overall study: Some COVID-19 samples were acute and others convalescent; all came from the United States, Italy and Spain. Nucleic acid was either cDNA or gDNA, and it came from T cells, B-cell-depleted T cells, or PBMCs.

CDR1 and CDR2 from the germline V gene are SGHRS and YFSETQ. The CDR3 extends over 16 amino acids. V was cut by 0 bases and J by 1 base, with 8 bases left in between. Methods used by the authors: The assay estimated nucleated cells by amplifying reference gene primers. Produced via immunoSEQ multiplex PCR; TCRdb's table is partial and in-frame only. V, J and clone size are those of that table, while D and trimming were read from the DNA. The table lists around 240,000 clones, approximately 80% of them singletons, with just under 7.5% in the top ten. Sample: peripheral blood. The chain employs TRBV5-1 and TRBJ2-6; D remains ambiguous. This TCR was recovered from a woman aged 45-65 years with acute or convalescent COVID-19. CDR3 sequence reads: CASSLGPRSGANVLTF. CDR3 bases: TGCGCCAGCAGCTTGGGGCCCAGGTCTGGGGCCAACGTCCTGACTTTC.